This T cell receptor beta chain comes out of a study of OX40 agonist ivuxolimab in advanced cancers. About the research overall: An agonistic human IgG2 monoclonal antibody against OX40 (CD134) was given. Participants could have had prior anti-PD-1, anti-PD-L1 or anti-CTLA-4 therapy, and around 40% had some. Regarding the study as a whole: Patients who responded partially at 0.1-3.0 mg/kg showed clonal expansion ranking among the lowest.

As regards this clone: What it recognizes is unknown.

CDR1 and CDR2 (germline): PRHDT, FYEKMQ (reference sequence). J was trimmed by 5 bases and V by 3 bases; bases with no gene match: 7. The CDR3 is made up of 15 amino acids. Here immunoSEQ multiplex PCR was the method, and the copy in TCRdb shows in-frame clones only, minus some. Of some 35,000 clones in the sample, over 60% were seen once. Blood specimens came from baseline, cycle 4 day 1, and cycle 7 day 1. The specimen comprised CD4+ or CD8+ T cells sorted from blood, sampled in a trial of the OX40 agonist ivuxolimab. The TCR comes from an adult with an advanced solid tumor such as melanoma, head and neck, liver or kidney cancer. The rearrangement uses TRBV13 and TRBJ2-7; the match to TRBD1 covers 10 bases. CDR3 protein: CASSFRDRGHDEQYF. CDR3 coding DNA: TGTGCCAGCAGCTTCCGGGACAGGGGTCACGACGAGCAGTACTTC.